This T cell receptor (beta chain) was identified during a study of T-cell reconstitution after alpha-beta-depleted transplantation in children. V was pared by 0 bases and J by 5 bases, with 10 bases of the junction left unmatched. Germline V CDR1 and CDR2: SGDLS, YYNGEE. This CDR3 region has 16 residues. A library of TCRbeta sequences, prepared with unique molecular identifiers, was generated. From the PCR reads, TCRdb called clonotypes with MiXCR, one entry per CDR3 protein. This repertoire shows more than 450,000 distinct CDR3 sequences, about 16% found once; its top ten account for roughly 3.3%. The table lists this clonotype with a count of one.

The sample was PBMCs from the stem cell graft donor, taken from the stem cell graft. This clonotype was obtained from a human donor who donated a stem cell graft to a child with acute lymphoblastic leukemia. V usage is TRBV9 and J usage is TRBJ2-7, with 8 bases matching TRBD1. The CDR3 reads CASSVASTGGRHEQYF. DNA of the CDR3: TGTGCCAGCAGCGTAGCTTCTACAGGGGGTCGCCACGAGCAGTACTTC.